The rows below give T cell receptor beta chains drawn from one sample of a study of T cell responses to AZD1222 COVID-19 vaccine. Measured with immunoSEQ multiplex PCR; TCRdb has only the in-frame clones, and not every one. Counted here are approximately 110,000 clones, roughly nine tenths occurring once; the ten biggest clones make up roughly 1.2%. Source: peripheral blood, taken on day 0 of AZD1222 vaccination. These receptors came from an adult in good health. CDR3s include the opening cysteine and the closing phenylalanine or tryptophan. The D gene is left open where the match is weak. Some rows mark clone size as missing; the rest say once, few, many or name a class of expanded clone.

CDR3aa: CASSPLGGQSYGYTF
CDR3nt: TGTGCCAGCAGCCCCCTGGGGGGTCAAAGCTATGGCTACACCTTC
j_gene: TRBJ1-2
v_gene: TRBV7-3
abundance: NA
d_gene: NA

CDR3aa: CASSNQGAAEAFF
CDR3nt: TGTGCCAGCAGCAACCAGGGGGCCGCTGAAGCTTTCTTT
j_gene: TRBJ1-1
v_gene: TRBV5-5
abundance: NA
d_gene: TRBD1

CDR3aa: CAWCGGLNTEAFF
CDR3nt: TGTGCCTGGTGCGGGGGATTGAACACTGAAGCTTTCTTT
j_gene: TRBJ1-1
v_gene: TRBV30
abundance: NA
d_gene: NA

CDR3aa: CASSPTGVNQPQHF
CDR3nt: TGTGCCAGCAGCCCAACAGGGGTCAATCAGCCCCAGCATTTT
j_gene: TRBJ1-5
v_gene: TRBV9
abundance: once
d_gene: TRBD1

CDR3aa: CASRSGTSGFSTDTQYF
CDR3nt: TGTGCCAGCAGATCCGGGACTAGCGGGTTTAGCACAGATACGCAGTATTTT
j_gene: TRBJ2-3
v_gene: TRBV28
abundance: NA
d_gene: TRBD2

CDR3aa: CATSDLGNTIYF
CDR3nt: TGTGCCACCAGTGATTTGGGAAACACCATATATTTT
j_gene: TRBJ1-3
v_gene: TRBV24-1
abundance: NA
d_gene: NA

CDR3aa: CASSLVGQGDTEAFF
CDR3nt: TGTGCCAGCAGCTTAGTGGGACAGGGGGACACTGAAGCTTTCTTT
j_gene: TRBJ1-1
v_gene: TRBV7-6
abundance: NA
d_gene: TRBD1

CDR3aa: CASSSQRTTYEQYF
CDR3nt: TGTGCCAGCAGCTCCCAGCGGACAACCTACGAGCAGTACTTC
j_gene: TRBJ2-7
v_gene: TRBV7-9
abundance: NA
d_gene: NA

CDR3aa: CASTSGGEGGEQFF
CDR3nt: TGTGCCAGCACATCAGGGGGCGAGGGGGGTGAGCAGTTCTTC
j_gene: TRBJ2-1
v_gene: TRBV6-5
abundance: NA
d_gene: TRBD1

CDR3aa: CASSLTLGVGYTF
CDR3nt: TGTGCCAGCAGCTTAACGTTGGGGGTAGGCTACACCTTC
j_gene: TRBJ1-2
v_gene: TRBV7-3
abundance: NA
d_gene: NA

CDR3aa: CASSPGGGGFEKLFF
CDR3nt: TGCGCCAGCAGCCCAGGTGGAGGGGGCTTTGAAAAACTGTTTTTT
j_gene: TRBJ1-4
v_gene: TRBV4-3
abundance: NA
d_gene: TRBD1

CDR3aa: CASSSLWGEGTGELFF
CDR3nt: TGTGCCAGCAGTTCCCTTTGGGGGGAAGGCACCGGGGAGCTGTTTTTT
j_gene: TRBJ2-2
v_gene: TRBV7-2
abundance: NA
d_gene: NA

CDR3aa: CASSLSGRGTEAFF
CDR3nt: TGCGCCAGCAGCTTGTCAGGGAGGGGCACTGAAGCTTTCTTT
j_gene: TRBJ1-1
v_gene: TRBV5-1
abundance: once
d_gene: NA

CDR3aa: CASSSPPGATNEKLFF
CDR3nt: TGTGCCAGTAGCTCCCCACCCGGCGCAACTAATGAAAAACTGTTTTTT
j_gene: TRBJ1-4
v_gene: TRBV19
abundance: NA
d_gene: NA

CDR3aa: CASSKGGRDRGCCRSVNTEAFF
CDR3nt: TGTGCCAGCAGCAAAGGTGGCCGGGACAGGGGGTGTTGTAGGTCGGTGAACACTGAAGCTTTCTTT
j_gene: TRBJ1-1
v_gene: TRBV21-1
abundance: NA
d_gene: NA

CDR3aa: CASSLGQYSPLHF
CDR3nt: TGTGCCAGCAGTTTAGGACAGTACTCACCCCTCCACTTT
j_gene: TRBJ1-6
v_gene: TRBV25-1
abundance: NA
d_gene: NA

CDR3aa: CASSFRLGGGTDTQYF
CDR3nt: TGTGCCAGCAGCTTCCGACTGGGAGGGGGCACAGATACGCAGTATTTT
j_gene: TRBJ2-3
v_gene: TRBV7-2
abundance: NA
d_gene: TRBD2

CDR3aa: CATSRTSGRYEQYF
CDR3nt: TGTGCCACCAGCAGGACGAGCGGGAGGTACGAGCAGTACTTC
j_gene: TRBJ2-7
v_gene: TRBV15
abundance: once
d_gene: TRBD2

CDR3aa: CSASRSGLVNTGELFF
CDR3nt: TGCAGTGCTAGTCGAAGTGGGCTTGTAAACACCGGGGAGCTGTTTTTT
j_gene: TRBJ2-2
v_gene: TRBV20-1
abundance: NA
d_gene: NA

CDR3aa: CASSPTSGSFGEQYF
CDR3nt: TGTGCCAGCAGTCCAACTAGCGGTAGCTTCGGAGAGCAGTACTTC
j_gene: TRBJ2-7
v_gene: TRBV2
abundance: NA
d_gene: TRBD2

CDR3aa: CASSHGGLAGELFF
CDR3nt: TGTGCCAGCAGCCACGGGGGGTTGGCCGGGGAGCTGTTTTTT
j_gene: TRBJ2-2
v_gene: TRBV5-5
abundance: once
d_gene: TRBD2

CDR3aa: CATSDQRGNEQFF
CDR3nt: TGTGCCACCAGTGACCAAAGGGGTAATGAGCAGTTCTTC
j_gene: TRBJ2-1
v_gene: TRBV24-1
abundance: NA
d_gene: NA

CDR3aa: CASSRTWATEAFF
CDR3nt: TGTGCCAGCAGCCGGACATGGGCCACTGAAGCTTTCTTT
j_gene: TRBJ1-1
v_gene: TRBV27
abundance: NA
d_gene: NA

CDR3aa: CASSYSIATGGTEAFF
CDR3nt: TGTGCCAGCAGTTACTCCATTGCGACAGGGGGAACTGAAGCTTTCTTT
j_gene: TRBJ1-1
v_gene: TRBV6-5
abundance: NA
d_gene: TRBD1

CDR3aa: CASRNGFGTQYF
CDR3nt: TGTGCCAGCAGAAACGGGTTTGGTACGCAGTATTTT
j_gene: TRBJ2-3
v_gene: TRBV27
abundance: NA
d_gene: NA

CDR3aa: CASSIGSGTGTDTQYF
CDR3nt: TGTGCCAGTAGTATAGGGTCCGGGACAGGCACAGATACGCAGTATTTT
j_gene: TRBJ2-3
v_gene: TRBV19
abundance: NA
d_gene: TRBD1

CDR3aa: CASSSTGVSDTEAFF
CDR3nt: TGTGCCAGCAGTTCGACAGGGGTCTCAGACACTGAAGCTTTCTTT
j_gene: TRBJ1-1
v_gene: TRBV27
abundance: once
d_gene: TRBD1

CDR3aa: CASSILRGGGDGYTF
CDR3nt: TGTGCCAGTAGTATTCTCAGGGGAGGAGGCGATGGCTACACCTTC
j_gene: TRBJ1-2
v_gene: TRBV19
abundance: NA
d_gene: NA

CDR3aa: CASSRTHRGNQPQHF
CDR3nt: TGTGCCAGTAGTAGAACCCACCGGGGCAATCAGCCCCAGCATTTT
j_gene: TRBJ1-5
v_gene: TRBV19
abundance: NA
d_gene: NA

CDR3aa: CASSELQGLYGYTF
CDR3nt: TGTGCCAGCAGTGAACTGCAGGGACTGTATGGCTACACCTTC
j_gene: TRBJ1-2
v_gene: TRBV2
abundance: NA
d_gene: NA

CDR3aa: CASSDRSDNSPLHF
CDR3nt: TGTGCCAGCTCAGACCGGTCAGATAATTCACCCCTCCACTTT
j_gene: TRBJ1-6
v_gene: TRBV18
abundance: NA
d_gene: NA

CDR3aa: CASSHGGNTEAFF
CDR3nt: TGTGCCAGCAGCCACGGGGGGAACACTGAAGCTTTCTTT
j_gene: TRBJ1-1
v_gene: TRBV3-1/TRBV3-2
abundance: NA
d_gene: NA

CDR3aa: CASSLVRGLNTEAFF
CDR3nt: TGCGCCAGCAGCTTGGTGAGAGGGCTGAACACTGAAGCTTTCTTT
j_gene: TRBJ1-1
v_gene: TRBV5-1
abundance: NA
d_gene: NA

CDR3aa: CASSRVGTSGLYNEQFF
CDR3nt: TGTGCCAGCAGCCGAGTAGGGACTAGCGGACTCTACAATGAGCAGTTCTTC
j_gene: TRBJ2-1
v_gene: TRBV7-9
abundance: NA
d_gene: TRBD2

CDR3aa: CASSPLGQLNTEAFF
CDR3nt: TGTGCCAGCTCACCCTTGGGACAGTTGAACACTGAAGCTTTCTTT
j_gene: TRBJ1-1
v_gene: TRBV18
abundance: few
d_gene: TRBD1

CDR3aa: CASSSVSRGLAGLNEQFF
CDR3nt: TGTGCCAGCAGTTCGGTGAGCCGGGGACTAGCGGGCCTCAATGAGCAGTTCTTC
j_gene: TRBJ2-1
v_gene: TRBV27
abundance: NA
d_gene: TRBD2

CDR3aa: CASSIPPSGYGYTF
CDR3nt: TGTGCCAGTAGTATCCCACCATCCGGCTATGGCTACACCTTC
j_gene: TRBJ1-2
v_gene: TRBV19
abundance: NA
d_gene: NA

CDR3aa: CASSIVSSGRRSYNEQFF
CDR3nt: TGTGCCAGTAGTATAGTTTCTAGCGGGAGGAGGTCCTACAATGAGCAGTTCTTC
j_gene: TRBJ2-1
v_gene: TRBV19
abundance: NA
d_gene: TRBD2

CDR3aa: CASTLTGVYTYEQYF
CDR3nt: TGTGCCAGCACCCTAACAGGGGTCTATACCTACGAGCAGTACTTC
j_gene: TRBJ2-7
v_gene: TRBV28
abundance: NA
d_gene: TRBD1

CDR3aa: CASTLQGNAEAFF
CDR3nt: TGTGCCAGTACCCTGCAGGGTAATGCTGAAGCTTTCTTT
j_gene: TRBJ1-1
v_gene: TRBV19
abundance: once
d_gene: NA

CDR3aa: CASSQDGLIGETQYF
CDR3nt: TGCGCCAGCAGCCAAGACGGACTCATCGGAGAGACCCAGTACTTC
j_gene: TRBJ2-5
v_gene: TRBV4-3
abundance: NA
d_gene: NA

CDR3aa: CATLTNPRQGISYEQYF
CDR3nt: TGTGCCACCCTAACCAACCCCCGACAGGGAATCTCCTACGAGCAGTACTTC
j_gene: TRBJ2-7
v_gene: TRBV27
abundance: NA
d_gene: TRBD1

CDR3aa: CASRTGGRDTGELFF
CDR3nt: TGCGCCAGCAGGACGGGGGGGCGGGACACCGGGGAGCTGTTTTTT
j_gene: TRBJ2-2
v_gene: TRBV10-1
abundance: NA
d_gene: TRBD2

CDR3aa: CASRTPMGYGYTF
CDR3nt: TGTGCCAGTCGGACACCGATGGGATATGGCTACACCTTC
j_gene: TRBJ1-2
v_gene: TRBV28
abundance: NA
d_gene: NA

CDR3aa: CATWSGGTGELFF
CDR3nt: TGTGCCACGTGGTCAGGGGGGACCGGGGAGCTGTTTTTT
j_gene: TRBJ2-2
v_gene: TRBV6-5
abundance: NA
d_gene: NA